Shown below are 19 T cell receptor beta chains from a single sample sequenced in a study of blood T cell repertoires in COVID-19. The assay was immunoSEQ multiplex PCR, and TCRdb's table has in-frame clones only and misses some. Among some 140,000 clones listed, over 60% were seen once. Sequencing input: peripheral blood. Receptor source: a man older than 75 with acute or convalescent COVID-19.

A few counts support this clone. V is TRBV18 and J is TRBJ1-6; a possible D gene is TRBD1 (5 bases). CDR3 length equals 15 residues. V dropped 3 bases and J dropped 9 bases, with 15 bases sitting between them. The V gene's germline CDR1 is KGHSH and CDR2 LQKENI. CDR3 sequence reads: CASSPWTAQGSPLHF. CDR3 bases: TGTGCCAGCTCACCGTGGACGGCGCAGGGTTCACCCCTCCACTTT.

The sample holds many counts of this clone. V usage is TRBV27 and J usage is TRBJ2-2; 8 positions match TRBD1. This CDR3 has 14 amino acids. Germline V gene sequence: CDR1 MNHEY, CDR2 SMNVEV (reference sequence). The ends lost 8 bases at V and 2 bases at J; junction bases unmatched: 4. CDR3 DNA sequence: TGTGCCAGCTCGGGACAGGCCAACACCGGGGAGCTGTTTTTT. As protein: CASSGQANTGELFF.

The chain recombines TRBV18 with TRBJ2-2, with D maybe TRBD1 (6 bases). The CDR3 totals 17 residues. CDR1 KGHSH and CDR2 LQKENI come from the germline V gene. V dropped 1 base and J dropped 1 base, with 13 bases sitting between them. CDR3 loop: CASSPLNPGVNTGELFF. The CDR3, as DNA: TGTGCCAGCTCACCACTTAACCCAGGGGTGAACACCGGGGAGCTGTTTTTT.

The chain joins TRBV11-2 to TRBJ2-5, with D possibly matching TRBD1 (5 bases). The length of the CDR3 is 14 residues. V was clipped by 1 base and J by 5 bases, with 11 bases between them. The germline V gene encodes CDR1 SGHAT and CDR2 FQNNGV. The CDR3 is CASSLAPGRETQYF. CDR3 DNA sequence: TGTGCCAGCAGCTTAGCCCCAGGGCGGGAGACCCAGTACTTC.

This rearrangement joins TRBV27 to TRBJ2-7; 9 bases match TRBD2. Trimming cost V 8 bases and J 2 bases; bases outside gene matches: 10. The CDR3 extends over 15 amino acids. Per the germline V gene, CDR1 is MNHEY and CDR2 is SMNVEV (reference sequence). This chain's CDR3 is CASGPLTSGAYEQYV. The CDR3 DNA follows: TGTGCCAGCGGACCACTGACTAGCGGTGCCTACGAGCAGTACGTC.

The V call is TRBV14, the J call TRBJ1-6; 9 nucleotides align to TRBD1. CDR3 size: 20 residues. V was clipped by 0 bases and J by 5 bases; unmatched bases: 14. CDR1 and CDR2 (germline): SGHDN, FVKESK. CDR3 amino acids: CASSQESYRGPRSDNSPLHF. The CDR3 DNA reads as TGTGCCAGCAGCCAAGAGTCGTACAGGGGGCCACGTTCAGATAATTCACCCCTCCACTTT.

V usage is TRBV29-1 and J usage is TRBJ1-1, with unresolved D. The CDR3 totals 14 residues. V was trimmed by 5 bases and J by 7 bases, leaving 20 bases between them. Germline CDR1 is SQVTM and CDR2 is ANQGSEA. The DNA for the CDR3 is TGCAGCGTTACGAGCGGACGCTCACTGTATGAAGCTTTCTTT. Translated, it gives CSVTSGRSLYEAFF.

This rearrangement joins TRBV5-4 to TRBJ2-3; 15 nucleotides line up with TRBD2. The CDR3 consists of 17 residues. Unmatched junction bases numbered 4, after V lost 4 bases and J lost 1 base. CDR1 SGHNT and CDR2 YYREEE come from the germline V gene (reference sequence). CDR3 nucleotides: TGTGCCAGCAGCCTAGGACTAGCGGGGGGGGGCACAGATACGCAGTATTTT. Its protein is CASSLGLAGGGTDTQYF.

For the CDR3, the DNA is TGTGCCAGCAGCCTAGACAGGGGAAAGGGAAAACTGTTTTTT. It encodes CASSLDRGKGKLFF. V gene TRBV6-5 combines with J gene TRBJ1-4; TRBD1 agrees at 8 bases. The germline gives CDR1 MNHEY, CDR2 SVGAGI. This CDR3 spans 14 amino acids. V trimming: 6 bases; J trimming: 10 bases; junction bases outside the gene matches: 10.

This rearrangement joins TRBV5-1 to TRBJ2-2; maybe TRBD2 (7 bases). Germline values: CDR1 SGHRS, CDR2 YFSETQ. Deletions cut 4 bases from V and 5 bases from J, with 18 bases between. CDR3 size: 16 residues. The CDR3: CASSPRGAYATGELFF. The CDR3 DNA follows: TGCGCCAGCAGCCCCCGGGGGGCATACGCGACCGGGGAGCTGTTTTTT.

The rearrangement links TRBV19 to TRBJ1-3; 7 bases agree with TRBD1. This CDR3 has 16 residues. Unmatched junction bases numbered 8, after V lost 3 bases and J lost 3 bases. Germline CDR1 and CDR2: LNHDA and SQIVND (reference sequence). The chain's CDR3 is CASSMGRGRGGNTIYF. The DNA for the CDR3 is TGTGCCAGTAGTATGGGTAGGGGGCGCGGTGGAAACACCATATATTTT.

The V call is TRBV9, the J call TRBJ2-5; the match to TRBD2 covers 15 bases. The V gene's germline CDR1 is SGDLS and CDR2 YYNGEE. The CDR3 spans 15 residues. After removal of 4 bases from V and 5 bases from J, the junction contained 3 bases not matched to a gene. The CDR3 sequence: CASSPGLAGGETQYF. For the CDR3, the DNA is TGTGCCAGCAGCCCCGGACTAGCGGGGGGGGAGACCCAGTACTTC.

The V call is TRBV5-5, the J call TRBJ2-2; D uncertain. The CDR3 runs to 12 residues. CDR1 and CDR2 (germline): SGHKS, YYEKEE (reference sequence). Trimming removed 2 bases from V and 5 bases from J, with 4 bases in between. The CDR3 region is CASSFSTGELFF. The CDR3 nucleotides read TGTGCCAGCAGCTTTTCAACCGGGGAGCTGTTTTTT.

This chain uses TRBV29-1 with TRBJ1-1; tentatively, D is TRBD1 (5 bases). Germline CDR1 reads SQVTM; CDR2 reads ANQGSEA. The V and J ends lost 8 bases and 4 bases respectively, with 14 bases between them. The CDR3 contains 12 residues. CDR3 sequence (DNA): TGCAGCTCGCGGACGGGACTCACTGAAGCTTTCTTT. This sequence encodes CSSRTGLTEAFF.

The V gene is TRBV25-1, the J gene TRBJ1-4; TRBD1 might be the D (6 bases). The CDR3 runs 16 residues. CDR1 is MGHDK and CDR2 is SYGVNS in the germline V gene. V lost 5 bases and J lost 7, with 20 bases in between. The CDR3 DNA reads TGTGCCAGCAGTAAGAGATCGGGGGGGGCCGGTGAAAAACTGTTTTTT. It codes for CASSKRSGGAGEKLFF.

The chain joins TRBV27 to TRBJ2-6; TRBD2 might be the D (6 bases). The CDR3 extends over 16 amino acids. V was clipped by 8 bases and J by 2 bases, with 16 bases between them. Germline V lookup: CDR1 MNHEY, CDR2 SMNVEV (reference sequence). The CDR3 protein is CASGRPGLAGANVLTF. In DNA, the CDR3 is TGTGCCAGCGGCCGACCGGGACTTGCTGGGGCCAACGTCCTGACTTTC.

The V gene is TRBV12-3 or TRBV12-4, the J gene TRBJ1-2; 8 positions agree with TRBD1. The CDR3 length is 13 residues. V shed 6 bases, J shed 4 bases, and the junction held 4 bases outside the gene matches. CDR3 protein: CASSSTGGYGYTF. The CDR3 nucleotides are TGTGCCAGCAGCTCTACAGGGGGCTATGGCTACACCTTC.

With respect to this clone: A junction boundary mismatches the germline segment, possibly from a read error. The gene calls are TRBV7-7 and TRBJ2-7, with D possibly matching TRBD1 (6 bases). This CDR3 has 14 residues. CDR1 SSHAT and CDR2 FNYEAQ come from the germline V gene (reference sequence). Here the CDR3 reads CASSPGQSSYEQYF. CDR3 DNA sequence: TGTGCTAGCAGCCCGGGACAAAGCTCCTACGAGCAGTACTTC.

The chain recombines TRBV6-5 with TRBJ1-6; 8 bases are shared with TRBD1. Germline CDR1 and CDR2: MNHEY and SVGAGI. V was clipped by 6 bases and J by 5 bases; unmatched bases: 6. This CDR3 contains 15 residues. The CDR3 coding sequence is TGTGCCAGCAGAAAGGAGGACAGGGATAATTCACCCCTCCACTTT. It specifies CASRKEDRDNSPLHF.